This T cell receptor (beta chain) came from a study of cytomegalovirus exposure and HLA in healthy donors (dated by TCRdb to about 2017). Background on the whole study: According to a later analysis, the roughly 130 validation repertoires were produced on the same platform as the 666 repertoires of the first cohort. The aim of the study was to test whether cataloging public T cell receptors could identify signatures of past pathogen exposure. The study combined high-throughput TCR immunosequencing, statistical association of individual TCRs with disease status, and machine learning to predict cytomegalovirus infection status. Besides the first cohort of under 700 subjects, a separate validation cohort made up of roughly 120 different subjects was used. Findings and caveats that apply to the study as a whole: The study gave a list of 150 to 200 TCR beta chains associated with cytomegalovirus. A later analysis lacked HLA typing for the validation cohort, so it scored co-occurrence in that cohort across all 110 or so repertoires. In vitro tests confirmed that three of the cytomegalovirus-associated TCR beta chains recognize cytomegalovirus antigens. Across donors, most TCR sequences were observed very rarely, whereas some public TCRs were present in many individuals. According to the authors, the approach could potentially be generalized to other disease states and immunological phenotypes. A later analysis found that TCRs clustered in the first cohort also tended to co-occur in the roughly 120 validation repertoires, with just under 95% of cluster scores above 0. In both the original and validation cohorts, the classifier was reported to diagnose cytomegalovirus status with high specificity and sensitivity.

The library was built by means of the immunoSEQ multiplex PCR assay. Per the source publication's procedure: A statistical classification framework was built for diagnosing cytomegalovirus status from the catalog of TCR beta chain sequences. The immuneACCESS repertoire file appears here via TCRdb, limited to in-frame rearrangements. These files lack a portion of the clones; in checked studies, under half of the deficit traces to unresolved V genes, and the cause of the others is not known. V, J and clone size reflect that table, while D and trimming were determined from the DNA. In all, the sample holds over 45,000 clones, and 90% to 95% of those were seen once. The ten largest clones capture roughly 1.2% of the sample. As to this clone: Its antigen has not been determined. Base qualities are not provided; no much larger clone lies one nucleotide away.

Separate from the roughly 700-subject first cohort, the validation cohort of roughly 120 subjects was the group to which the donors belonged. Counted from cysteine to phenylalanine, this CDR3 has 13 amino acids. Only CDR3 DNA is held: 39 bases, read in frame from base 1. From the germline V gene (reference sequence), CDR1 is MNHEY and CDR2 is SMNVEV. V is pruned by 10 bases and J by 4 bases, leaving 5 bases of the junction without a gene match. The sequence joins TRBV27 to TRBJ1-4; TRBD1 lines up with 8 middle nucleotides. This TCR derives from a man younger than 35 in good health and CMV-seronegative. The specimen sequenced was PBMCs. CDR3 region: CATSDRGNEKLFF. The nucleotide sequence is TGTGCCACCAGCGACAGGGGTAATGAAAAACTGTTTTTT.